This T cell receptor beta chain was sequenced in a study of T cell repertoires in cytomegalovirus infection. Study-wide context: Matching HLA type, along with CMV infection, was indicated by public TCR beta signatures.

TCRdb recomputed calls from the reads with MiXCR, one row per CDR3 protein. In the table there are about 85,000 distinct CDR3 sequences, around half of which are singletons. Whole-study results and caveats: Pooled public TCR beta family frequency picked out CMV carriers with the relevant HLA. CMV-specific TCR beta clonotypes restricted by HLA-C were the ones dominating the ex vivo response.

With respect to this clonotype: Its antigen is unknown.

J was trimmed by 9 bases and V by 7 bases; bases with no gene match: 14. The CDR3 is made up of 15 amino acids. Germline V gene lookup returns CDR1 SGHVS and CDR2 FNYEAQ. The chain has TRBV7-6 and TRBJ2-1, with 8 bases identical to TRBD1. The sequencing used CD8+ T cells from cultured PBMCs, collected from culture after CMV antigen stimulation. The receptor was derived from a human donor in good health (CMV status not recorded). Some clones in this sample may be carry-over from other donors' samples. The CDR3 coding sequence is TGTGCCAGCACCGGACAGGGATTGGTCGACAGTGAGCAGTTCTTC. Protein: CASTGQGLVDSEQFF.